This TCR beta chain was obtained from a study of T cell repertoires in ileal Crohn's disease. Study-level background: At surgery, about 38% of patients smoked, with median disease duration 7.9 years. Every patient was operated on for stricturing (about 60%) or penetrating (roughly 39%) complications. Findings and limits, study-wide: Postoperative endoscopy occurred within one year, median about 7 months. Compared with non-smokers, active smokers at surgery showed more clonal expansions.

Indicated time point: neoterminal ileum biopsy at postoperative endoscopy, about 6 months after surgery. Note on this clone: The target antigen is unknown.

Germline CDR1 reads SGHTA; CDR2 reads FQGTGA. V trimming: 1 base; J trimming: 8 bases; junction bases outside the gene matches: 7. This CDR3 contains 15 residues. The data were produced by immunoSEQ multiplex PCR, yet TCRdb's version contains in-frame clones alone and is incomplete. The data show 2,000 to 2,500 clones, less than 80% seen once. This chain connects TRBV7-3 to TRBJ2-1; 8 bases are shared with TRBD2. The sequenced material came from ileal tissue. This clonotype originated in an adult with Crohn's disease. The CDR3 loop reads CASSLKSGSNYEQFF. DNA for the CDR3: TGTGCCAGCAGCTTAAAAAGCGGGAGTAACTATGAGCAGTTCTTC. Full variable domain (rest looked up from reference TRBV7-3 and TRBJ2-1): GAGVSQTPSNKVTEKGKYVELRCDPISGHTALYWYRQSLGQGPEFLIYFQGTGAADDSGLPNDRFFAVRPEGSVSTLKIQRTERGDSAVYLCASSLKSGSNYEQFFGPGTRLTVL.